A selection of T cell receptor beta chains follows, all from one sample in a study of cytomegalovirus exposure and HLA in healthy donors. Sequencing used immunoSEQ multiplex PCR; TCRdb keeps in-frame clones, though not all of them. The repertoire holds approximately 110,000 clones, with just under 75% as singletons. Sequenced sample: PBMCs. The receptors come from a man in his sixties in good health and CMV-seropositive. The CDR3 runs from the conserved cysteine through the conserved F or W. D genes are given only for firm matches. The size field is filled for only some rows; it gives once, few, many or a size class.

TRBJ1-1 . few TRBV6-5 TGTGCCAGCAGTACAGGGCTGAACACTGAAGCTTTCTTT CASSTGLNTEAFF
TRBJ1-1 . . TRBV7-3 TGTGCCAGCAGCCCAAATCAGGGAACAGGCGCTTTCTTT CASSPNQGTGAFF
TRBJ1-1 . few TRBV5-4 TGTGCCAGCAGCTTGAAGAGAATGAACACTGAAGCTTTCTTT CASSLKRMNTEAFF
TRBJ1-5 TRBD1 . TRBV10-3 TGTGCCATCAGTAAACAGGGGGATGGGCAGCCCCAGCATTTT CAISKQGDGQPQHF
TRBJ1-1 . . TRBV30 TGTGCCTGGACGTCCGGACTTGGGGTCTTCGACACTGAAGCTTTCTTT CAWTSGLGVFDTEAFF
TRBJ2-7 . few TRBV6-5 TGTGCCAGCAGTCTTGGGCAACCCTCCTACGAGCAGTACTTC CASSLGQPSYEQYF
TRBJ2-7 TRBD2 . TRBV15 TGTGCCACCAGCTGGGGGGGAAGGTTGGACGAGCAGTACTTC CATSWGGRLDEQYF
TRBJ1-5 TRBD1 once TRBV30 TGTGCCTGGAGCATAGGACAGGGACCTTATCAGCCCCAGCATTTT CAWSIGQGPYQPQHF
TRBJ2-5 . . TRBV28 TGTGCCAGCAGTTCCATGGGCAGGGTCCAAGAGACCCAGTACTTC CASSSMGRVQETQYF
TRBJ2-6 . few TRBV5-1 TGCGCCAGCAGCCGGACTCCCGGAGGTCCTGGGGCCAACGTCCTGACTTTC CASSRTPGGPGANVLTF
TRBJ2-6 . . TRBV11-2 TGTGCCAGCAGCTCTCGGGCCAGGGTCGGGGCCAACGTCCTGACTTTC CASSSRARVGANVLTF
TRBJ1-4 . . TRBV27 TGTGCCAGCAGTCCACCCTACAGGGAGGGTAATGAAAAACTGTTTTTT CASSPPYREGNEKLFF
TRBJ1-1 . . TRBV9 TGTGCCAGCAGCTCACAGGCGAGCACTGAAGCTTTCTTT CASSSQASTEAFF
TRBJ2-7 . . TRBV28 TGTGCCAGCAGTTTATTCGCAGGGCGGTACGAGCAGTACTTC CASSLFAGRYEQYF